One sample yielded the 11 T cell receptor beta chains listed below, sequenced in a study of CD8+ T cells in alopecia areata. The sample's treatment: oral pan-JAK inhibitor, 5-10 mg twice daily. Sequencing used cDNA as its template, made by extracting RNA and reverse transcribing it. The data were produced by immunoSEQ multiplex PCR, yet TCRdb's version contains in-frame clones alone and is incomplete. The sample has about 87,000 clones; about 71% are singletons. The sequencing used CD8+ T cells sorted from blood, collected around week 44, from a patient treated with tofacitinib. Receptors were obtained from a human donor with alopecia areata.

CDR3 nucleotides: TGTGCCAGCAACCCGTCTAGCGGGGCCCCCTACGAGCAGTACTTC. Translating gives CASNPSSGAPYEQYF. The rearrangement uses TRBV27 and TRBJ2-7, with 9 bases fitting TRBD2. Unmatched junction bases numbered 9, after V lost 7 bases and J lost 2 bases. Germline V gene data show CDR1 as MNHEY and CDR2 as SMNVEV (reference sequence). This CDR3 spans 15 amino acids.

This chain joins TRBV7-6 and TRBJ1-1, with D possibly TRBD1 on 5 matching bases. The CDR3 is made up of 13 amino acids. CDR1 is SGHVS and CDR2 is FNYEAQ in the germline V gene. Trimming cost V 6 bases and J 5 bases, with 13 bases left between them. CDR3 residues: CASSSPGDTEAFF. CDR3 sequence (DNA): TGTGCCAGCAGTTCCCCGGGGGATACTGAAGCTTTCTTT.

The chain recombines TRBV4-3 with TRBJ1-3; tentatively, D is TRBD1 (6 bases). CDR1 is LGHNA, CDR2 YSLEER, per germline. V shed 5 bases and J shed 0 bases, with 11 bases lying between them. The length of the CDR3 is 15 residues. The CDR3 DNA reads TGCGCCAGCAGCGACGACAGGAGCTCTGGAAACACCATATATTTT. Translating it yields CASSDDRSSGNTIYF.

The chain joins TRBV13 to TRBJ2-2; TRBD2 aligns across 12 bases. The germline CDR1 and CDR2 sequences are PRHDT and FYEKMQ (reference sequence). CDR3 length equals 17 residues. V shed 4 bases and J 5 bases; nucleotides not matched to a gene: 8. As DNA, the CDR3 is TGTGCCAGCAGCTCCTGGACTAGCGGGGCGTTTACCGGGGAGCTGTTTTTT. Its protein product is CASSSWTSGAFTGELFF.

This clone was seen many times. This chain joins TRBV29-1 and TRBJ1-1; D is unclear. V was clipped by 6 bases and J by 1 base, with 6 bases between them. CDR1 and CDR2 (germline): SQVTM, ANQGSEA. The CDR3 is made up of 11 amino acids. Written as DNA, the CDR3 is TGCAGCGTCAACCGGAACACTGAAGCTTTCTTT. Translation gives CSVNRNTEAFF.

This sequence joins TRBV5-1 and TRBJ2-2; D is uncertain. From germline, CDR1 is SGHRS and CDR2 YFSETQ. V was trimmed by 9 bases and J by 5 bases, leaving 11 bases between them. The CDR3 sequence is 12 residues long. This CDR3 reads CATTILTGELFF. The CDR3, as DNA: TGCGCCACCACCATCCTAACCGGGGAGCTGTTTTTT.

This clone was seen once. The rearrangement uses TRBV4-1 and TRBJ2-2; TRBD1 is a possible D gene (6 bases). The germline gives CDR1 MGHRA, CDR2 YSYEKL. Trimming took off 1 base at V and 4 bases at J, with 19 bases between the two ends. The CDR3 length is 18 residues. CDR3 in amino acids: CASSQVIRQVGGTGELFF. CDR3 DNA: TGCGCCAGCAGCCAAGTGATCAGACAGGTTGGAGGCACCGGGGAGCTGTTTTTT.

The chain couples TRBV27 to TRBJ1-2, with D maybe TRBD1 (5 bases). The V gene's germline CDR1 is MNHEY and CDR2 SMNVEV (reference sequence). Trimming stripped 2 bases from V and 6 bases from J, with 13 bases between. The CDR3 is 14 amino acids. The CDR3 spells CASSLRAGRDGYTF. The CDR3, as DNA: TGTGCCAGCAGTTTAAGGGCAGGGAGGGATGGCTACACCTTC.

V is TRBV6-5 and J is TRBJ1-1; TRBD1 matches at 7 bases. The CDR3 is 15 residues long. The J segment lost 7 bases and the V segment lost 1 base, leaving 9 bases of the junction unmatched. Germline V gene sequence: CDR1 MNHEY, CDR2 SVGAGI. The CDR3 loop is CASSYFQGEYLEAFF. The CDR3 DNA sequence: TGTGCCAGCAGTTACTTTCAGGGGGAGTATCTTGAAGCTTTCTTT.

The CDR3 spells CASSPERGGTDTQYF. The CDR3 DNA is TGTGCCAGCAGCCCCGAGCGGGGGGGCACAGATACGCAGTATTTT. The J gene is TRBJ2-3, the V gene TRBV5-6; 9 nucleotides line up with TRBD2. CDR3 size: 15 residues. Per germline, CDR1 SGHDT and CDR2 YYEEEE. Trimming took 4 bases from V and 1 from J; bases not matched to a gene: 4.

V gene TRBV6-6 combines with J gene TRBJ2-2; 8 nucleotides line up with TRBD2. Germline V gene sequence: CDR1 MNHNY, CDR2 SVGAGI (reference sequence). The trim removed 5 bases at V and 2 bases at J, leaving 4 bases unmatched. The CDR3 contains 15 residues. CDR3 sequence reads: CASSQSGRNTGELFF. The CDR3 nucleotides are TGTGCCAGCAGTCAGAGCGGGAGAAACACCGGGGAGCTGTTTTTT.